The 23 T cell receptor beta chains below all came from one sample that was sequenced in a study of OX40 agonist ivuxolimab in advanced cancers. Using immunoSEQ multiplex PCR, the repertoire was profiled, and TCRdb retains in-frame clones only, with some absent. The table includes around 31,000 clones, 80% to 95% detected once. Sequencing was performed on CD4+ or CD8+ T cells sorted from blood, taken in a trial of the OX40 agonist ivuxolimab. These receptors came from an adult with an advanced solid tumor such as melanoma, head and neck, liver or kidney cancer.

V usage is TRBV4-3 and J usage is TRBJ1-2; the D is unclear. The CDR3 extends over 19 amino acids. V gave up 5 bases and J gave up 1 base, with 26 bases separating them. Looked up from germline, CDR1 is LGHNA and CDR2 is YSLEER. CDR3: CASSEGGSTHSWGNYGYTF. DNA of the CDR3: TGCGCCAGCAGCGAAGGCGGGAGCACCCACTCATGGGGTAACTATGGCTACACCTTC.

CDR3 nucleotides: TGTGCCTGGAGTGGACTACGGTGGCAGGGGGCCATGAACACTGAAGCTTTCTTT. Amino acid sequence: CAWSGLRWQGAMNTEAFF. The gene calls are TRBV30 and TRBJ1-1; 8 nucleotides match TRBD1. J gave up 0 bases and V 1 base, and 13 bases lay outside the gene matches. The CDR3 spans 18 residues. Germline V gene sequence: CDR1 GTSNPN, CDR2 SVGIG (reference sequence). The entire variable domain, with the rest obtained from reference TRBV30 and TRBJ1-1, is as follows: SQTIHQWPATLVQPVGSPLSLECTVEGTSNPNLYWYRQAAGRGLQLLFYSVGIGQISSEVPQNLSASRPQDRQFILSSKKLLLSDSGFYLCAWSGLRWQGAMNTEAFFGQGTRLTVV.

Here the CDR3 DNA reads TGTGCCAGCAGTCCCCCCCCGCCTGCAGATACGCAGTATTTT. Protein: CASSPPPPADTQYF. The V call is TRBV28, the J call TRBJ2-3, with D hard to call. The CDR3 sequence is 14 residues long. Germline V gene lookup returns CDR1 MDHEN and CDR2 SYDVKM. Trimming removed 5 bases from V and 4 bases from J, with 13 bases in between.

DNA for the CDR3: TGTGCCAGTAGTACGGTAGATTTTTTGAACACTGAAGCTTTCTTT. Its translation is CASSTVDFLNTEAFF. The chain employs TRBV19 and TRBJ1-1; D not certain. Trimming removed 4 bases from V and 0 bases from J, with 12 bases in between. This CDR3 region has 15 residues. Per germline, CDR1 LNHDA and CDR2 SQIVND (reference sequence).

The chain uses TRBV27 and TRBJ2-7, with 7 bases fitting TRBD1. Germline V gene lookup returns CDR1 MNHEY and CDR2 SMNVEV (reference sequence). The CDR3 spans 14 residues. V gave up 3 bases and J gave up 5 bases; unmatched junction bases: 7. Here the CDR3 DNA reads TGTGCCAGCAGTTTCTCCACAGGGGCGGACGAGCAGTACTTC. Its protein product is CASSFSTGADEQYF.

The V call is TRBV27, the J call TRBJ1-6; D is perhaps TRBD1 (5 bases). Trimming took off 5 bases at V and 10 bases at J, with 12 bases between the two ends. This CDR3 has 13 residues. Germline CDR1 and CDR2: MNHEY and SMNVEV (reference sequence). CDR3 protein: CASSRSGFSPLHF. The CDR3 nucleotides read TGTGCCAGCAGTAGATCAGGGTTCTCACCCCTCCACTTT.

The rearrangement links TRBV7-9 to TRBJ2-3; perhaps TRBD2 as D (5 bases). Trimming removed 1 base at V and 2 bases at J, with 13 bases between. The CDR3 is made up of 16 amino acids. Germline CDR1 reads SEHNR; CDR2 reads FQNEAQ (reference sequence). The CDR3 loop reads CASSLVASLATDTQYF. DNA for the CDR3: TGTGCCAGCAGCTTAGTAGCTAGTCTAGCCACAGATACGCAGTATTTT. The entire variable domain, with the rest obtained from reference TRBV7-9 and TRBJ2-3, is as follows: DTGVSQNPRHKITKRGQNVTFRCDPISEHNRLYWYRQTLGQGPEFLTYFQNEAQLEKSRLLSDRFSAERPKGSFSTLEIQRTEQGDSAMYLCASSLVASLATDTQYFGPGTRLTVL.

This clone was observed a single time. This chain connects TRBV25-1 to TRBJ2-1, with 7 nucleotides matching TRBD1. With V trimmed by 3 bases and J by 0 bases, 5 bases remained unmatched. Germline CDR1 and CDR2: MGHDK and SYGVNS. The CDR3 extends over 16 amino acids. This CDR3 is CASSEIGQDSYNEQFF. CDR3 bases: TGTGCCAGCAGTGAGATCGGACAGGACTCCTACAATGAGCAGTTCTTC.

This clone was observed once. The V gene is TRBV13, the J gene TRBJ2-7; TRBD2 aligns across 7 bases. This CDR3 is built from 16 residues. CDR1 and CDR2 (germline): PRHDT, FYEKMQ (reference sequence). Trimming removed 4 bases from V and 0 bases from J; junction bases left unmatched: 9. The CDR3 here is CASSSAASGSSYEQYF. CDR3 nucleotides: TGTGCCAGCAGCTCGGCCGCTAGCGGCAGCTCCTACGAGCAGTACTTC.

The DNA for the CDR3 is TGTGCCAGCAGTGACTCCAGCAACACTGAAGCTTTCTTT. Translating it yields CASSDSSNTEAFF. The chain uses TRBV6-4 and TRBJ1-1; unclear D gene. This CDR3 region has 13 residues. CDR1 and CDR2 (germline): MRHNA, SNTAGT. The V and J ends lost 0 bases and 2 bases respectively, with 4 bases between them.

The chain combines TRBV7-8 with TRBJ2-7; no reliable D call. Deletions cut 5 bases from V and 3 bases from J, with 8 bases between. The CDR3 spans 12 residues. Germline lookup yields CDR1 SGHVS and CDR2 FQNEAQ. DNA of the CDR3: TGTGCCAGCAGCCCCAGAGTCTACGAGCAGTACTTC. Translation: CASSPRVYEQYF.

J is TRBJ2-7 and V is TRBV9; D possibly corresponds to TRBD2 (6 bases). The CDR3 runs to 15 residues. V lost 0 bases and J 1 base, leaving 11 bases between the germline ends. CDR1 is SGDLS, CDR2 YYNGEE, per germline. CDR3 coding DNA: TGTGCCAGCAGCGTAGAAGTGGGGACTTCCTACGAGCAGTACTTC. It specifies CASSVEVGTSYEQYF.

Comment on this clone: This specimen includes other DNA sequences encoding the same CDR3. V gene TRBV27 combines with J gene TRBJ1-2; no reliable D call. Trimming took off 6 bases at V and 3 bases at J, with 8 bases between the two ends. Germline CDR1 reads MNHEY; CDR2 reads SMNVEV (reference sequence). The CDR3 is 12 amino acids. Written as DNA, the CDR3 is TGTGCCAGCAGGGGTGGCTACTATGGCTACACCTTC. This encodes CASRGGYYGYTF.

The CDR3 DNA is TGTGCCAGCAGTCGGCTGGGACAGGGAGGTAGGAATGAGCAGTTCTTC. Amino acids: CASSRLGQGGRNEQFF. This chain joins TRBV6-6 and TRBJ2-1, with 9 positions matching TRBD1. The length of the CDR3 is 16 residues. V was pared by 5 bases and J by 7 bases, with 12 bases of the junction left unmatched. In germline, CDR1 is MNHNY, CDR2 SVGAGI (reference sequence).

The CDR3 reads CASSAALNTEAFF. CDR3 bases: TGTGCCAGTAGTGCAGCCCTGAACACTGAAGCTTTCTTT. The J gene is TRBJ1-1, the V gene TRBV19; D uncertain. The CDR3 is 13 residues long. The germline CDR1 and CDR2 sequences are LNHDA and SQIVND (reference sequence). Between the trimmed V and J ends, which lost 5 bases and 0 bases, there was a span of 7 bases.

Written as DNA, the CDR3 is TGTGCCAGCAGCTTACAGGGATCCTACAATGAGCAGTTCTTC. Its translation: CASSLQGSYNEQFF. The chain recombines TRBV11-2 with TRBJ2-1; TRBD1 is a possible D gene (5 bases). Germline values: CDR1 SGHAT, CDR2 FQNNGV. Trimming shortened V by 2 bases and J by 1 base, and 6 bases separated the two germline ends. The CDR3 covers 14 residues. The full variable domain, completed using reference TRBV11-2 and TRBJ2-1, is EAGVAQSPRYKIIEKRQSVAFWCNPISGHATLYWYQQILGQGPKLLIQFQNNGVVDDSQLPKDRFSAERLKGVDSTLKIQPAKLEDSAVYLCASSLQGSYNEQFFGPGTRLTVL.

The V and J genes are TRBV11-2 and TRBJ1-2; D gene uncertain. CDR1 is SGHAT and CDR2 is FQNNGV in the germline V gene. V was cut by 1 base and J by 2 bases, with 2 bases left in between. This CDR3 spans 12 amino acids. The CDR3 DNA follows: TGTGCCAGCAGCTTAGGGAACTATGGCTACACCTTC. Amino acids: CASSLGNYGYTF.

This clone appeared once. CDR3 sequence: CASSLFGQSEKLFF. The DNA of the CDR3 is TGTGCCAGCAGCCTTTTCGGACAGTCTGAAAAACTGTTTTTT. The chain employs TRBV9 and TRBJ1-4; D may be TRBD1 (6 bases). CDR3 length equals 14 residues. V gave up 4 bases and J gave up 7 bases, with 14 bases separating them. Germline lookup yields CDR1 SGDLS and CDR2 YYNGEE.

This rearrangement joins TRBV5-6 to TRBJ1-2, with D uncertain. This CDR3 is built from 11 residues. The germline gives CDR1 SGHDT, CDR2 YYEEEE. The germline V and J ends were trimmed by 5 bases and 8 bases, with 10 bases remaining between them. The CDR3 sequence is CASSDELGYTF. The CDR3 DNA follows: TGTGCCAGCAGTGACGAGTTAGGCTACACCTTC.

The chain has TRBV4-3 and TRBJ1-4; D is undetermined. This CDR3 contains 16 residues. CDR1 and CDR2 from the germline V gene are LGHNA and YSLEER. With 0 bases removed from V and 8 bases from J, the gap between germline ends came to 16 bases. As DNA, the CDR3 is TGCGCCAGCAGCCAAGATACGATACAGTTAGGCGAAAAACTGTTTTTT. Encoded protein: CASSQDTIQLGEKLFF.

J is TRBJ2-5 and V is TRBV4-2, with D tentatively TRBD2 (6 bases). The J call is doubtful: the DNA matches TRBJ2-7 better. CDR3 length: 15 amino acids. Germline values: CDR1 LGHNA, CDR2 YNFKEQ. CDR3 loop: CASSQEATGVYEQYF. The CDR3 DNA is TGTGCCAGCAGCCAAGAAGCGACGGGAGTTTACGAGCAGTACTTC.

The V gene is TRBV7-9, the J gene TRBJ2-7; weak D call: TRBD2 (5 bases). The CDR3 is 15 residues long. Between the trimmed V and J ends, which lost 5 bases and 2 bases, there was a span of 16 bases. CDR1 is SEHNR and CDR2 is FQNEAQ in the germline V gene (reference sequence). The CDR3 reads CASSPIHPGTYEQYF. DNA of the CDR3: TGTGCCAGCAGCCCAATCCACCCCGGGACCTACGAGCAGTACTTC.

The V call is TRBV15, the J call TRBJ2-7; 7 bases are a match to TRBD1. The CDR3 spans 12 residues. CDR1 and CDR2 (germline): LNHNV, YYDKDF (reference sequence). V was clipped by 4 bases and J by 7 bases; unmatched bases: 4. The CDR3 DNA reads TGTGCCACCAGCATGACAGGGTTTGAGCAGTACGTC. Translating it yields CATSMTGFEQYV.